Listed here are 4 T cell receptor beta chains from one sample, sequenced in a study of cytomegalovirus exposure and HLA in healthy donors. Amplification used 60 Vbeta primers and 13 Jbeta primers. Sequencing was performed with immunoSEQ multiplex PCR; in TCRdb, only in-frame clones are kept and a portion is missing. The table lists about 140,000 clones, more than 75% of them singletons. The material sequenced was PBMCs. Receptors originate from a female donor in good health and CMV-seronegative.

The CDR3 here is CASGGGVAEQYF. The CDR3 DNA reads as TGTGCCAGCGGGGGAGGGGTGGCCGAGCAGTACTTC. The chain employs TRBV6-5 and TRBJ2-7; TRBD2 aligns across 7 bases. The CDR3 is 12 residues long. Per germline, CDR1 MNHEY and CDR2 SVGAGI. The junction had 7 bases not matched to a gene; V was cut back by 8 bases and J by 6 bases.

This clone was detected only a few times. The chain couples TRBV5-1 to TRBJ1-3, with 9 bases lining up with TRBD1. CDR3 length: 15 residues. V shed 5 bases and J 2 bases; nucleotides not matched to a gene: 5. Germline CDR1 is SGHRS and CDR2 is YFSETQ. The chain's CDR3 is CASSLDRGPGNTIYF. The DNA of the CDR3 is TGCGCCAGCAGTCTGGACAGGGGCCCTGGAAACACCATATATTTT.

The chain links TRBV6-6 to TRBJ2-5; D might be TRBD1 (6 bases). The end of the DNA fits TRBJ2-7 better, so the J call may be wrong. The V gene's germline CDR1 is MNHNY and CDR2 SVGAGI (reference sequence). CDR3 length equals 13 residues. CDR3: CASRKDRSYEQYF. CDR3 nucleotide sequence: TGTGCCAGCAGGAAGGACAGATCCTACGAGCAGTACTTC.

The V gene is TRBV10-3, the J gene TRBJ1-3; 9 positions match TRBD1. J gave up 6 bases and V 6 bases, and 6 bases lay outside the gene matches. The CDR3 contains 14 residues. The germline V gene has CDR1 ENHRY and CDR2 SYGVKD. The CDR3 DNA reads TGTGCCATCAGACTGACAGGGGGGGAAAACACCATATATTTT. This sequence encodes CAIRLTGGENTIYF.